Sequencing of this TCR beta chain was carried out in a study of T cells after yellow fever vaccination. Study context: With SMART-Seq v4 Ultra Low Input, the fractions containing low cell numbers were prepared. Study-level findings and limits: A large majority of primary-vaccination clones showed up again after the booster (roughly 96% CD4, about 87% CD8). A small proportion of clonotypes was detected in both the CD4 and CD8 compartments.

A few counts support this clonotype. Its antigen is undetermined. The CDR3 is 13 residues long. The germline gives CDR1 SGHRS, CDR2 YFSETQ. Trimming pared 5 bases from V and 4 bases from J, leaving 12 bases between. TCRdb independently ran MiXCR on the 5' RACE reads; one entry per CDR3 protein. The data contain about 630,000 distinct CDR3 sequences, 9% to 15% of them singletons. The chain joins TRBV5-1 to TRBJ2-5, with a possible D match to TRBD2 (5 bases). The material sequenced was PBMCs, taken on the day of the yellow fever booster vaccination. This TCR was sampled from a man in his thirties or forties who received the YFV17D yellow fever vaccine. The CDR3 is CASSRGIGETQYF. The DNA for the CDR3 is TGCGCCAGCAGTCGAGGGATTGGAGAGACCCAGTACTTC.